This entry lists 23 T cell receptor beta chains sequenced from one sample in a study of cytomegalovirus exposure and HLA in healthy donors. Measured with immunoSEQ multiplex PCR; TCRdb has only the in-frame clones, and not every one. Found here are 150,000 or so clones, around four fifths of them singletons; the top ten hold around 2%. The sequencing sample was made of PBMCs. The receptors stem from a man aged 25 to 40 in good health and CMV-seropositive.

The chain recombines TRBV27 with TRBJ2-1; D unresolved. CDR3 length: 14 amino acids. V was clipped by 3 bases and J by 7 bases, with 13 bases between them. Germline loops: CDR1 MNHEY, CDR2 SMNVEV (reference sequence). CDR3 sequence reads: CASSFYQAGNEQFF. The CDR3 nucleotides read TGTGCCAGCAGTTTTTATCAGGCTGGGAATGAGCAGTTCTTC.

J is TRBJ1-4 and V is TRBV10-3, with a tentative D call TRBD1 (5 bases). V gave up 8 bases and J gave up 1 base, with 8 bases separating them. The CDR3 covers 13 residues. Germline CDR1 reads ENHRY; CDR2 reads SYGVKD. CDR3 in amino acids: CAIGGITNEKLFF. The CDR3 bases are TGTGCCATCGGGGGGATAACTAATGAAAAACTGTTTTTT.

V and J are TRBV10-3 and TRBJ1-4; the D is unclear. Germline CDR1 ENHRY, CDR2 SYGVKD. The CDR3 extends over 14 amino acids. Between the trimmed V and J ends, which lost 3 bases and 8 bases, there was a span of 13 bases. The CDR3 loop reads CAISEEGGREKLFF. CDR3 bases: TGTGCCATCAGTGAAGAGGGAGGGCGCGAAAAACTGTTTTTT.

The V gene is TRBV4-1, the J gene TRBJ2-3; no definite D call. The CDR3 length is 14 residues. The V gene's germline CDR1 is MGHRA and CDR2 YSYEKL. V lost 3 bases to trimming and J lost 3 bases, with 10 bases between them. CDR3 region: CASSHAVTTDTQYF. For the CDR3, the DNA is TGCGCCAGCAGCCACGCTGTTACAACAGATACGCAGTATTTT.

The V and J genes are TRBV5-6 and TRBJ2-3, with 7 bases fitting TRBD1. Germline V lookup: CDR1 SGHDT, CDR2 YYEEEE. The CDR3 loop spans 16 amino acids. V shed 2 bases and J 2 bases; nucleotides not matched to a gene: 8. As DNA, the CDR3 is TGTGCCAGCAGCTTTGAGGGGGCAGGGATCACAGATACGCAGTATTTT. This encodes CASSFEGAGITDTQYF.

V gene TRBV7-9 combines with J gene TRBJ2-2, with D possibly TRBD2 on 6 matching bases. Looked up from germline, CDR1 is SEHNR and CDR2 is FQNEAQ (reference sequence). V lost 0 bases and J lost 7, with 9 bases in between. CDR3 length: 14 residues. The CDR3 here is CASSLAEGIGELFF. The CDR3 DNA sequence: TGTGCCAGCAGCTTAGCGGAGGGGATCGGGGAGCTGTTTTTT.

V is TRBV6-5 and J is TRBJ1-6; TRBD1 is a possible D gene (5 bases). The CDR3 is made up of 13 amino acids. V lost 6 bases and J lost 6, with 9 bases in between. Per germline, CDR1 MNHEY and CDR2 SVGAGI. CDR3 sequence: CASRDSFNSPLHF. The CDR3 nucleotides are TGTGCCAGCAGAGACAGCTTTAATTCACCCCTCCACTTT.

Written as DNA, the CDR3 is TGTGCCAGCAGACACGACAGTATCTTAAATTCACCCCTCCACTTT. Its translation is CASRHDSILNSPLHF. The chain couples TRBV7-9 to TRBJ1-6; tentatively, D is TRBD1 (5 bases). V shed 6 bases and J shed 7 bases, with 16 bases lying between them. CDR3 size: 15 residues. Germline-derived CDR1 and CDR2 are SEHNR and FQNEAQ (reference sequence).

The V gene is TRBV4-1, the J gene TRBJ1-1, with 8 bases lining up with TRBD1. CDR3 size: 12 residues. The ends lost 5 bases at V and 6 bases at J; junction bases unmatched: 2. In germline, CDR1 is MGHRA, CDR2 YSYEKL. The CDR3 nucleotides are TGCGCCAGCAGCGACAGGGGTGCTGAAGCTTTCTTT. Amino acid sequence: CASSDRGAEAFF.

V gene TRBV6-5 combines with J gene TRBJ2-7; D call uncertain. The V gene lost 7 bases and the J gene lost 3 bases, with 10 bases spanning the gap. The CDR3 extends over 12 amino acids. Germline assignment: CDR1 MNHEY and CDR2 SVGAGI. CDR3 loop: CASMESYYEQYF. The CDR3 region has the DNA TGTGCCAGCATGGAGTCGTACTACGAGCAGTACTTC.

This chain uses TRBV4-2 with TRBJ2-2; 9 bases match TRBD2. This CDR3 is built from 15 residues. The V gene's germline CDR1 is LGHNA and CDR2 YNFKEQ. Trimming removed 0 bases from V and 4 bases from J; junction bases left unmatched: 0. The CDR3 DNA reads TGTGCCAGCAGCCAAGAGGGACTAGCCACCGGGGAGCTGTTTTTT. This codes for CASSQEGLATGELFF.

This clone was detected a few times. CDR3 residues: CASSSDSYNEQFF. The CDR3 nucleotides are TGTGCCAGCAGCTCAGACAGTTACAATGAGCAGTTCTTC. This sequence joins TRBV5-6 and TRBJ2-1; tentatively, D is TRBD1 (5 bases). Trimming pared 3 bases from V and 4 bases from J, leaving 8 bases between. The CDR3 has 13 residues. The germline V gene encodes CDR1 SGHDT and CDR2 YYEEEE.

About this clone: Different DNA sequences within this sample yield the same CDR3. The chain uses TRBV18 and TRBJ2-3, with TRBD2 as a possible D gene (5 bases). Looked up from germline, CDR1 is KGHSH and CDR2 is LQKENI. CDR3 size: 12 residues. V lost 2 bases and J 5 bases, leaving 5 bases between the germline ends. The CDR3 spells CASSPGLDTQYF. DNA for the CDR3: TGTGCCAGCTCACCAGGACTAGATACGCAGTATTTT. Supplemented by reference TRBV18 and TRBJ2-3, the full variable domain reads NAGVMQNPRHLVRRRGQEARLRCSPMKGHSHVYWYRQLPEEGLKFMVYLQKENIIDESGMPKERFSAEFPKEGPSILRIQQVVRGDSAAYFCASSPGLDTQYFGPGTRLTVL.

V and J are TRBV2 and TRBJ2-3; a weak D match, TRBD2 (5 bases). Trimming took off 3 bases at V and 1 base at J, with 11 bases between the two ends. The CDR3 is 15 amino acids. Germline V gene sequence: CDR1 SNHLY, CDR2 FYNNEI. CDR3 amino acids: CASSDQRLGTDTQYF. As DNA, the CDR3 is TGTGCCAGCAGTGATCAGCGGCTGGGCACAGATACGCAGTATTTT.

A note on this clone: One end of the junction varies from germline; a read error may be responsible. The chain uses TRBV7-7 and TRBJ2-2, with 10 bases matching TRBD2. Germline loops: CDR1 SSHAT, CDR2 FNYEAQ (reference sequence). The CDR3 consists of 16 residues. CDR3 region: CASSPGLAEYTGELFF. The CDR3 DNA sequence: TGTGCTAGCAGCCCCGGACTAGCGGAGTACACCGGGGAGCTGTTTTTT.

The J gene is TRBJ1-4, the V gene TRBV20-1, with D unresolved. Germline V gives CDR1 DFQATT, CDR2 SNEGSKA (reference sequence). Trimming took off 5 bases at V and 8 bases at J, with 9 bases between the two ends. The length of the CDR3 is 11 residues. CDR3 bases: TGCAGTGCTGGGCCAGGAGAAAAACTGTTTTTT. It is translated as CSAGPGEKLFF.

This clone was detected only a few times. The chain combines TRBV6-6 with TRBJ2-7, with 11 bases matching TRBD2. Germline trimming cut 6 bases from V and 3 bases from J; bases unmatched to any gene: 7. Germline CDR1 and CDR2: MNHNY and SVGAGI (reference sequence). This CDR3 is built from 15 residues. The CDR3: CASSTLAGGGYEQYF. Written as DNA, the CDR3 is TGTGCCAGCAGCACCCTAGCGGGGGGAGGCTACGAGCAGTACTTC.

This chain joins TRBV7-6 and TRBJ1-4, with D hard to call. Trimming shortened V by 7 bases and J by 8 bases, and 14 bases separated the two germline ends. Germline CDR1 is SGHVS and CDR2 is FNYEAQ. CDR3 length: 13 residues. The CDR3 DNA follows: TGTGCCAGCACATCCGGATGGAGAGAAAAACTGTTTTTT. It yields the protein CASTSGWREKLFF.

The V call is TRBV5-5, the J call TRBJ2-7; perhaps TRBD1 as D (5 bases). V was clipped by 1 base and J by 4 bases, with 18 bases between them. Germline CDR1 and CDR2: SGHKS and YYEKEE (reference sequence). The CDR3 totals 16 residues. The CDR3 spells CASSLSDSPVGYEQYF. The CDR3 DNA is TGTGCCAGCAGCTTGTCAGACAGCCCAGTGGGGTACGAGCAGTACTTC.

CDR3 in amino acids: CAWSSRTGTRAFF. The CDR3 nucleotides are TGTGCCTGGAGTTCGAGGACAGGGACGCGAGCTTTCTTT. The gene calls are TRBV30 and TRBJ1-1; 8 nucleotides line up with TRBD1. The germline gives CDR1 GTSNPN, CDR2 SVGIG (reference sequence). The CDR3 extends over 13 amino acids. V gave up 2 bases and J gave up 10 bases; unmatched junction bases: 9. The whole variable domain, remainder taken from reference TRBV30 and TRBJ1-1, is SQTIHQWPATLVQPVGSPLSLECTVEGTSNPNLYWYRQAAGRGLQLLFYSVGIGQISSEVPQNLSASRPQDRQFILSSKKLLLSDSGFYLCAWSSRTGTRAFFGQGTRLTVV.

This chain links TRBV4-1 with TRBJ2-5; possibly TRBD2 for D (5 bases). Germline CDR1 and CDR2: MGHRA and YSYEKL. The CDR3 covers 15 residues. Trimming removed 1 base at V and 10 bases at J, with 19 bases between. Written as DNA, the CDR3 is TGCGCCAGCAGCCAAGGAGTGTTGAGGGTCGAGGTCCAGTACTTC. It specifies CASSQGVLRVEVQYF.

The chain recombines TRBV15 with TRBJ2-1, with D hard to call. The CDR3 has 13 residues. Germline CDR1 reads LNHNV; CDR2 reads YYDKDF (reference sequence). V gave up 3 bases and J gave up 10 bases, with 13 bases separating them. The CDR3 DNA is TGTGCCACCAGCAGCCCAACGACCGGGGAGCAGTTCTTC. As protein: CATSSPTTGEQFF. Supplemented by reference TRBV15 and TRBJ2-1, the full variable domain reads DAMVIQNPRYQVTQFGKPVTLSCSQTLNHNVMYWYQQKSSQAPKLLFHYYDKDFNNEADTPDNFQSRRPNTSFCFLDIRSPGLGDTAMYLCATSSPTTGEQFFGPGTRLTVL.

The CDR3 sequence: CASNGRPLAGGEQFF. The CDR3 nucleotides are TGTGCCAGCAACGGCCGGCCACTAGCGGGGGGTGAGCAGTTCTTC. V gene TRBV7-9 combines with J gene TRBJ2-1, with TRBD2 matching over 12 bases. The junction had 10 bases not matched to a gene; V was cut back by 7 bases and J by 9 bases. Germline V gives CDR1 SEHNR, CDR2 FQNEAQ (reference sequence). This CDR3 spans 15 amino acids.